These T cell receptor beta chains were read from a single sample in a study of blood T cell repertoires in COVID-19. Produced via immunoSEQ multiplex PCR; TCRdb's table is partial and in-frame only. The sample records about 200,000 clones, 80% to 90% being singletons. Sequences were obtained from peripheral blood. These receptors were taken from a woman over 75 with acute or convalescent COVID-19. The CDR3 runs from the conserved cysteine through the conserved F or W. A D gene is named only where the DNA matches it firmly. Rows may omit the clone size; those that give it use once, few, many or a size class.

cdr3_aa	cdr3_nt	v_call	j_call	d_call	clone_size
CASSSTGAETQYF	TGTGCCAGCAGCTCGACAGGGGCAGAGACCCAGTACTTC	TRBV5-4	TRBJ2-5	TRBD1	.
CASSYPRRGGEETQYF	TGTGCCAGCAGTTATCCCCGGCGGGGGGGGGAAGAGACCCAGTACTTC	TRBV6-2/TRBV6-3	TRBJ2-5	TRBD2	.
CASSDSAGPGNTIYF	TGTGCCAGCAGTGACTCTGCAGGGCCTGGAAACACCATATATTTT	TRBV6-4	TRBJ1-3	.	.
CASSLERSISEQFF	TGCGCCAGCAGCTTGGAACGTAGCATTAGTGAGCAGTTCTTC	TRBV5-1	TRBJ2-1	.	few
CASSRGYEQYF	TGTGCCAGTAGCAGGGGGTACGAGCAGTACTTC	TRBV19	TRBJ2-7	TRBD1	few
CASSQEVGQTYYTF	TGCGCCAGCAGCCAAGAAGTCGGACAGACATACTACACCTTC	TRBV4-3	TRBJ1-2	.	.
CASSLEDLPQHF	TGTGCCAGCAGCTTAGAAGACTTGCCCCAGCATTTT	TRBV7-9	TRBJ1-5	.	.
CASSLRQISNQPQHF	TGTGCCAGCAGTTTAAGACAAATTAGCAATCAGCCCCAGCATTTT	TRBV28	TRBJ1-5	.	.
CASSARQGVPSNQPQHF	TGTGCCAGCAGCGCCCGACAGGGAGTGCCCAGCAATCAGCCCCAGCATTTT	TRBV9	TRBJ1-5	TRBD1	.
CASSSSGTGGYNEQFF	TGTGCCAGCAGTTCCAGCGGGACAGGAGGATACAATGAGCAGTTCTTC	TRBV27	TRBJ2-1	.	.
CASSADSVGYNEQFF	TGTGCCAGCAGTGCCGACAGTGTAGGCTACAATGAGCAGTTCTTC	TRBV27	TRBJ2-1	.	.
CSVMGTRGNEQFF	TGCAGCGTGATGGGGACTAGGGGCAATGAGCAGTTCTTC	TRBV29-1	TRBJ2-1	TRBD2	.
CASSQTGDTEAFF	TGTGCCAGCAGCCAGACAGGGGACACTGAAGCTTTCTTT	TRBV3-1/TRBV3-2	TRBJ1-1	TRBD1	once
CASSWNRGTDTQYF	TGTGCCAGCAGCTGGAACAGGGGGACAGATACGCAGTATTTT	TRBV7-6	TRBJ2-3	TRBD1	.
CASSDHGDSGGAFF	TGTGCCAGCAGCGACCACGGGGATTCGGGAGGAGCTTTCTTT	TRBV3-1/TRBV3-2	TRBJ1-1	.	.
CASSPERNEQFF	TGTGCCAGCAGCCCCGAGCGTAATGAGCAGTTCTTC	TRBV3-1/TRBV3-2	TRBJ2-1	.	.
CASSLDRDPIDGYTF	TGTGCCAGCAGCTTAGACAGGGACCCTATTGATGGCTACACCTTC	TRBV5-4	TRBJ1-2	TRBD1	.
CASSQGPGGRGTDTQYF	TGTGCCAGCAGCCAAGGTCCGGGGGGGCGCGGCACAGATACGCAGTATTTT	TRBV3-1/TRBV3-2	TRBJ2-3	TRBD2	.
CASSLREDTQYF	TGTGCCAGCAGCCTTAGGGAGGATACGCAGTATTTT	TRBV11-3	TRBJ2-3	.	.
CASSLVLAGTRDTQYF	TGTGCCAGCAGCTTGGTACTAGCGGGGACGCGGGATACGCAGTATTTT	TRBV5-5	TRBJ2-3	TRBD2	.
CASSQDRSNYGYTF	TGCGCCAGCAGCCAAGACCGCAGTAACTATGGCTACACCTTC	TRBV4-1	TRBJ1-2	.	.
CASSPGAAQGGEQYF	TGTGCCAGCTCGCCCGGGGCTGCACAGGGCGGGGAGCAGTACTTC	TRBV18	TRBJ2-7	.	.
CASSLGESNEKLFF	TGTGCCAGCAGCTTGGGAGAAAGTAATGAAAAACTGTTTTTT	TRBV7-9	TRBJ1-4	.	.
CSAGISTDTQYF	TGCAGCGCCGGGATCTCCACAGATACGCAGTATTTT	TRBV29-1	TRBJ2-3	.	.
CASSLEGLANEQYF	TGTGCCAGCAGCTTAGAGGGACTAGCCAACGAGCAGTACTTC	TRBV7-9	TRBJ2-7	TRBD2	.
CAISRPGLEGYEQFF	TGTGCCATCAGTAGACCGGGACTAGAGGGGTATGAGCAGTTCTTC	TRBV10-3	TRBJ2-1	TRBD2	.
CAISHGSYEQYF	TGTGCCATCAGTCACGGGTCCTACGAGCAGTACTTC	TRBV10-3	TRBJ2-7	.	once
CASSLLGGDYNEQFF	TGTGCCAGCAGCCTCCTGGGCGGGGATTACAATGAGCAGTTCTTC	TRBV7-9	TRBJ2-1	.	.
CSVTQASNQPQHF	TGCAGCGTGACCCAGGCCAGTAATCAGCCCCAGCATTTT	TRBV29-1	TRBJ1-5	.	once
CASSRLAGGVAGPDTQYF	TGTGCCAGCAGCCGACTAGCGGGAGGCGTCGCGGGTCCAGATACGCAGTATTTT	TRBV7-8	TRBJ2-3	TRBD2	.
CASSPTTYEQYF	TGTGCCAGCAGCCCGACTACCTACGAGCAGTACTTC	TRBV7-9	TRBJ2-7	.	.
CASSLFARAYGYTF	TGTGCCAGCAGTTTATTTGCCAGGGCCTATGGCTACACCTTC	TRBV28	TRBJ1-2	.	.
CASSINDGGPTANQPQHF	TGTGCCAGTAGTATAAATGATGGGGGCCCGACAGCTAATCAGCCCCAGCATTTT	TRBV19	TRBJ1-5	.	many